The 2 T cell receptor beta chains given below trace back to one sample, sequenced in a study of blood T cell repertoires in COVID-19 (dated by TCRdb to 2018 to 2021). The receptor library was made with the immunoSEQ multiplex PCR assay. The source is immuneACCESS, and TCRdb retained only in-frame sequences with V and J called. Part of the clones is not carried over; for the studies checked, unresolved V genes explain less than half of this, and the remainder is unexplained. The sample includes 55,000 to 80,000 clones, with 83% observed a single time. The ten most abundant clones make up around 6.6% of the sample. Sequencing used peripheral blood. These receptors were collected from a human donor in a cohort sampled during active COVID-19.

The rearrangement joins TRBV5-1 to TRBJ2-2; 7 nucleotides match TRBD1. The ends lost 4 bases at V and 7 bases at J; junction bases unmatched: 7. CDR1 is SGHRS, CDR2 YFSETQ, per germline. CDR3 length: 14 amino acids. The CDR3 loop is CASSLRQGGGELFF. The CDR3 coding sequence is TGCGCCAGCAGCCTCCGACAGGGCGGCGGGGAGCTGTTTTTT.

The chain recombines TRBV2 with TRBJ1-2; D might be TRBD1 (5 bases). Between the trimmed V and J ends, which lost 3 bases and 5 bases, there was a span of 13 bases. CDR1 and CDR2 from the germline V gene are SNHLY and FYNNEI. The CDR3 covers 14 residues. CDR3 in amino acids: CASSELSGSYGYTF. CDR3 in DNA: TGTGCCAGCAGTGAGTTGTCAGGGTCGTATGGCTACACCTTC.